Presented here are 7 T cell receptor beta chains from one specimen sequenced in a study of cytotoxic CD8 clonotypes in ibrutinib-treated CLL (TCRdb year 2021). The protocol used for the library was the immunoSEQ multiplex PCR assay. The immuneACCESS repertoire file appears here via TCRdb, limited to in-frame rearrangements. These files lack a portion of the clones; in checked studies, under half of the deficit traces to unresolved V genes, and the cause of the others is not known. The sample table shows more than 150,000 clones, and approximately 72% are seen once. The ten largest clonotypes hold under 15% of the sample. The meaning of the sample's time point label: roughly 25 months on ibrutinib. This material consisted of PBMCs, taken after 24 months of ibrutinib treatment. The receptors were sampled from a human donor with chronic lymphocytic leukemia.

The J gene is TRBJ1-2, the V gene TRBV25-1; D gene uncertain. This CDR3 has 14 residues. Trimming removed 3 bases at V and 2 bases at J, with 10 bases between. Germline values: CDR1 MGHDK, CDR2 SYGVNS. CDR3 sequence (DNA): TGTGCCAGCAGTGAGATGGGCAGAAACTATGGCTACACCTTC. Translating gives CASSEMGRNYGYTF.

The rearrangement links TRBV28 to TRBJ2-7, with 7 bases identical to TRBD2. The germline V gene encodes CDR1 MDHEN and CDR2 SYDVKM. V gave up 6 bases and J gave up 3 bases; unmatched junction bases: 8. This CDR3 comprises 14 residues. CDR3 DNA: TGTGCCAGCAGACCCGTAGCGGGCGTCTACGAGCAGTACTTC. Its translation: CASRPVAGVYEQYF.

The chain has TRBV11-3 and TRBJ2-2; D is perhaps TRBD1 (6 bases). Germline CDR1 reads SGHNT; CDR2 reads YENEEA. With 0 bases removed from V and 2 bases from J, the gap between germline ends came to 13 bases. This CDR3 spans 17 amino acids. CDR3 region: CASSLDVSRGNTGELFF. CDR3 nucleotides: TGTGCCAGCAGCTTAGACGTCAGCAGGGGAAACACCGGGGAGCTGTTTTTT.

This clone was detected a few times. The V call is TRBV28, the J call TRBJ2-2; the D is unclear. There are 14 residues in the CDR3. V lost 3 bases and J 0 bases, leaving 5 bases between the germline ends. Looked up from germline, CDR1 is MDHEN and CDR2 is SYDVKM. The CDR3 spells CASSFRANTGELFF. The CDR3 DNA follows: TGTGCCAGCAGTTTTAGAGCGAACACCGGGGAGCTGTTTTTT.

J is TRBJ2-7 and V is TRBV7-6; TRBD2 aligns across 8 bases. CDR3 size: 14 residues. Germline CDR1 and CDR2: SGHVS and FNYEAQ. J lost 6 bases, V lost 0 bases, and 4 bases had no gene match. The CDR3 here is CASSLARGGSEQYF. The CDR3 nucleotides are TGTGCCAGCAGCTTAGCCCGGGGGGGATCCGAGCAGTACTTC.

J is TRBJ1-1 and V is TRBV28; D unresolved. Germline V CDR1 and CDR2: MDHEN, SYDVKM. The CDR3 totals 15 residues. Trimming pared 1 base from V and 2 bases from J, leaving 11 bases between. CDR3 loop: CASSLFREINTEAFF. The CDR3 nucleotides are TGTGCCAGCAGTTTATTCCGGGAAATCAACACTGAAGCTTTCTTT.

The rearrangement uses TRBV9 and TRBJ2-5; possibly TRBD1 or TRBD2 for D (5 bases each). Looked up from germline, CDR1 is SGDLS and CDR2 is YYNGEE. This CDR3 has 17 amino acids. The V end lost 1 base, the J end lost 4 bases, and 20 bases lay between the germline ends. The CDR3 sequence: CASSVHGVGTSRETQYF. The CDR3, as DNA: TGTGCCAGCAGCGTACATGGGGTGGGGACCTCCCGAGAGACCCAGTACTTC.